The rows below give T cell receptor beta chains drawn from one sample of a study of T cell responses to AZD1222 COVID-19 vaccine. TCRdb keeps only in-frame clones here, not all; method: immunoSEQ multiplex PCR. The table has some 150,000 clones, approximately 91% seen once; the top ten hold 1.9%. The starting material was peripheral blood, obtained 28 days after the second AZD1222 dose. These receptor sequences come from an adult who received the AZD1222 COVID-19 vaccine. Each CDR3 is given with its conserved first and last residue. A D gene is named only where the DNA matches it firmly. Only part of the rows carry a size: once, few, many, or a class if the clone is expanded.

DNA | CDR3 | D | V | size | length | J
TGTGCCAGCAGCACGGACAGGGTGAGCTACACCTTC | CASSTDRVSYTF | TRBD1 | TRBV6-6 | . | 12 | TRBJ1-2
TGCGCCAGCAGCTGGACTAGCGGGCCTGCCTACAATGAGCAGTTCTTC | CASSWTSGPAYNEQFF | TRBD2 | TRBV5-1 | . | 16 | TRBJ2-1
TGTGCCAGCAGTGATATGGGGGGGACCTCCTACGAGCAGTACTTC | CASSDMGGTSYEQYF | TRBD2 | TRBV6-1 | . | 15 | TRBJ2-7
TGTGCCACCAGCAGATCCGGGGGCTCTGGAAACACCATATATTTT | CATSRSGGSGNTIYF | . | TRBV15 | . | 15 | TRBJ1-3
TGTGCTAGTGGTTTGGGTTCCAGCAGGCATACTGAAGCTTTCTTT | CASGLGSSRHTEAFF | . | TRBV12-5 | . | 15 | TRBJ1-1
TGTGCCAGCACTGGACTTCTCACAGATACGCAGTATTTT | CASTGLLTDTQYF | . | TRBV2 | . | 13 | TRBJ2-3
TGTGCCAGCAGCCCCGGTGGGCAGGGCGAGGGAAACACCATATATTTT | CASSPGGQGEGNTIYF | . | TRBV4-2 | . | 16 | TRBJ1-3
TGTGCCAGCAGTTACTCGACGGGGGGCGTCTACGAGCAGTACTTC | CASSYSTGGVYEQYF | . | TRBV6-5 | once | 15 | TRBJ2-7
TGCGCCAGCAGCCCGGGACAGGGGTCCTACGAGCAGTACTTC | CASSPGQGSYEQYF | TRBD1 | TRBV4-1 | . | 14 | TRBJ2-7
TGCGCCAGCAGCCAAGGGTTGAACACCGGGGAGCTGTTTTTT | CASSQGLNTGELFF | . | TRBV4-1 | . | 14 | TRBJ2-2
TGTGCCAGCTCACCCCAACAGATCCGCGAGGGCGGGGAGCTGTTTTTT | CASSPQQIREGGELFF | . | TRBV18 | . | 16 | TRBJ2-2
TGTGCCACCAGTGACAGCAATCAAGAGACCCAGTACTTC | CATSDSNQETQYF | . | TRBV24-1 | . | 13 | TRBJ2-5
TGCGCCAGCAGCTTGCGCCCGGAGGGACCTTATGGCTACACCTTC | CASSLRPEGPYGYTF | . | TRBV5-1 | . | 15 | TRBJ1-2
TGTGCCAGCAGATCCCCCCCTATCAGGGTTAGTTACGAGCAGTACTTC | CASRSPPIRVSYEQYF | . | TRBV27 | . | 16 | TRBJ2-7
TGTGCCTGGAGTGTACGAATACAGGGTTCCGGGGAGCTGTTTTTT | CAWSVRIQGSGELFF | . | TRBV30 | . | 15 | TRBJ2-2
TGCGCCAGCAGCCGGGACAGGGGGTATCGGGAGACCCAGTACTTC | CASSRDRGYRETQYF | TRBD1 | TRBV5-1 | . | 15 | TRBJ2-5
TGTGCCAGCAGCTACTCCCTGGGAACCACAGATACGCAGTATTTT | CASSYSLGTTDTQYF | . | TRBV28 | . | 15 | TRBJ2-3
TGTGCCAGTAACTCTAGGTATGGCTACACCTTC | CASNSRYGYTF | . | TRBV19 | . | 11 | TRBJ1-2
TGTGCCACCAGTGACCTCGGACTGACTTCACCCCTCCACTTT | CATSDLGLTSPLHF | . | TRBV24-1 | . | 14 | TRBJ1-6
TGTGCCAGCAGTCGCGGGACAGGGGGAAATCAGCCCCAGCATTTT | CASSRGTGGNQPQHF | TRBD1 | TRBV5-4 | . | 15 | TRBJ1-5
TGTGCTAGTGGTCCGGGAGTTCGAGGAGAAGCTTTCTTT | CASGPGVRGEAFF | . | TRBV12-5 | . | 13 | TRBJ1-1
TGTGCCAGCAGCGTCGGACTAGCGGGAGGAGGCTCTGGGGCCAACGTCCTGACTTTC | CASSVGLAGGGSGANVLTF | TRBD2 | TRBV9 | . | 19 | TRBJ2-6
TGTGCCAGCAGTGACCCCCCCCATCAATACCGGGACAGACACGAGACCCAGTACTTC | CASSDPPHQYRDRHETQYF | TRBD1 | TRBV6-4 | . | 19 | TRBJ2-5
TGTGCCAGCAGTCCCCGGGACCGAACTCCGGATACGCAGTATTTT | CASSPRDRTPDTQYF | . | TRBV25-1 | . | 15 | TRBJ2-3
TGTGCCAGCAGCTTACGAGGGGCCAACACTGAAGCTTTCTTT | CASSLRGANTEAFF | . | TRBV11-3 | . | 14 | TRBJ1-1
TGTGCCAGCAGCTTAGGGGGGCACCCTAATGAAAAACTGTTTTTT | CASSLGGHPNEKLFF | . | TRBV7-2 | . | 15 | TRBJ1-4
TGTGCCAGCAGTTTCCAGCGTCACCCCGAGCAGTACTTC | CASSFQRHPEQYF | . | TRBV12-3/TRBV12-4 | . | 13 | TRBJ2-7
TGTGCCAGCAGTTTGGGATTCCCCTACGAGCAGTACTTC | CASSLGFPYEQYF | . | TRBV12-3/TRBV12-4 | . | 13 | TRBJ2-7
TGCGCCAGCAGTGAGGGGACAGGGAGGTCCAAGGGGCAGTTCTTC | CASSEGTGRSKGQFF | TRBD1 | TRBV10-1 | . | 15 | TRBJ2-1
TGTGCCAGCAATGGCGGCCGTTATGGCTACACCTTC | CASNGGRYGYTF | . | TRBV2 | . | 12 | TRBJ1-2
TGTGCCAGCAGCCAAAAAAGGGACGTTTCCGTCGCGGAAGCTTTCTTT | CASSQKRDVSVAEAFF | . | TRBV5-6 | . | 16 | TRBJ1-1
TGTGCCAGCAGTTACGGACGAGCCAACACTGAAGCTTTCTTT | CASSYGRANTEAFF | . | TRBV6-5 | . | 14 | TRBJ1-1
TGCAGCGTTGAGGCAGGGGGCGGTCAGCCCCAGCATTTT | CSVEAGGGQPQHF | TRBD1 | TRBV29-1 | few | 13 | TRBJ1-5
TGTGCCAGCAGCCGAGGGACAGGGGGCAATCAGCCCCAGCATTTT | CASSRGTGGNQPQHF | TRBD1 | TRBV5-4 | . | 15 | TRBJ1-5
TGCGCCAGCGCGCCTAAAGGGGGGAACACTGAAGCTTTCTTT | CASAPKGGNTEAFF | . | TRBV10-2 | . | 14 | TRBJ1-1
TGTGCCAGCAGCTCTAGGACACTAATCTCGAACACTGAAGCTTTCTTT | CASSSRTLISNTEAFF | . | TRBV7-8 | . | 16 | TRBJ1-1
TGTGCCAGCAGCCCCGGGACAATTAATGAAAAACTGTTTTTT | CASSPGTINEKLFF | . | TRBV7-8 | . | 14 | TRBJ1-4
TGCGCCAGCAGTAGATCCGGGACAGGGGTTACCTACGAGCAGTACTTC | CASSRSGTGVTYEQYF | TRBD1 | TRBV5-1 | once | 16 | TRBJ2-7
TGTGCCAGCAGTTTTTGGCAGGGGGTCAATCAGCCCCAGCATTTT | CASSFWQGVNQPQHF | TRBD1 | TRBV28 | . | 15 | TRBJ1-5
TGTGCCAGCAGCTTAGTTAGGGACCACGAGCAGTACTTC | CASSLVRDHEQYF | . | TRBV7-8 | . | 13 | TRBJ2-7
TGTGCCAGCAGCTTGGTGCAGGGGGCAGGGACAGATACGCAGTATTTT | CASSLVQGAGTDTQYF | TRBD1 | TRBV11-1 | . | 16 | TRBJ2-3
TGCAGCGCGGCCGGCCGGGGGAATAATGAAAAACTGTTTTTT | CSAAGRGNNEKLFF | . | TRBV29-1 | . | 14 | TRBJ1-4
TGTGCCAGCAAGTGGGCGGGACTAGAAGGCACAGATACGCAGTATTTT | CASKWAGLEGTDTQYF | TRBD2 | TRBV2 | . | 16 | TRBJ2-3
TGTGCCAGCAGCTATCTTTCCGCTGGAAACACCATATATTTT | CASSYLSAGNTIYF | . | TRBV5-6 | . | 14 | TRBJ1-3
TGCGCCAGCAGCCAAGATCCCGGGCAGCCCCAGCATTTT | CASSQDPGQPQHF | . | TRBV4-1 | . | 13 | TRBJ1-5
TGTGCCCCGGCGGGGACATTTGTTTACGAGCAGTACTTC | CAPAGTFVYEQYF | . | TRBV7-7 | few | 13 | TRBJ2-7
TGTGCCAGTAGTATCGAGAGGAACACTGAAGCTTTCTTT | CASSIERNTEAFF | . | TRBV19 | once | 13 | TRBJ1-1
TGTGCCAGCAGTAGAGGGGACTATAGTTATAATTCACCCCTCCACTTT | CASSRGDYSYNSPLHF | . | TRBV6-6 | . | 16 | TRBJ1-6
TGCGCCAGCAGCCCCCGACTGGCGGGCGGTTCACCCCTCCACTTT | CASSPRLAGGSPLHF | . | TRBV5-1 | . | 15 | TRBJ1-6
TGCGCCAGCAGCCGCGGACAGGGGAAAACATTGATGAACACTGAAGCTTTCTTT | CASSRGQGKTLMNTEAFF | TRBD1 | TRBV5-1 | . | 18 | TRBJ1-1
TGTGCCAGCAGTGAAGCACCGACACGGTCCTACAATGAGCAGTTCTTC | CASSEAPTRSYNEQFF | . | TRBV6-1 | . | 16 | TRBJ2-1
TGTGCCTGGAGTGCGGACAGAATGAACACTGAAGCTTTCTTT | CAWSADRMNTEAFF | . | TRBV30 | . | 14 | TRBJ1-1
TGCGCCAGCAGCTTGCGGACAGGGGCCTCTTCCTATGGCTACACCTTC | CASSLRTGASSYGYTF | TRBD1 | TRBV5-1 | . | 16 | TRBJ1-2
TGTGCCAGCAGTACAGACTCCTACAATGAGCAGTTCTTC | CASSTDSYNEQFF | . | TRBV6-6 | . | 13 | TRBJ2-1